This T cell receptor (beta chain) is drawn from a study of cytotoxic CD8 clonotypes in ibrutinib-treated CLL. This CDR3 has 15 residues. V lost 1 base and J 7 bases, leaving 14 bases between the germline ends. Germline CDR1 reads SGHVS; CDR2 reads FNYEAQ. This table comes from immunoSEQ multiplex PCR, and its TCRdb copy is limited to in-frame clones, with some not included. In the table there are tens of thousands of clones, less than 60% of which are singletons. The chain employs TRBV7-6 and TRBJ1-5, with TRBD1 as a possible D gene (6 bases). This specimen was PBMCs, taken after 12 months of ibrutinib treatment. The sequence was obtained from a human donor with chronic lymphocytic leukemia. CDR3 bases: TGTGCCAGCAGCTTAGTCGGGGGCGGGGGGCAGCCCCAGCATTTT. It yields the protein CASSLVGGGGQPQHF.